Listed here are 10 T cell receptor beta chains from one sample, sequenced in a study of metastatic and nonmetastatic thyroid tumors. Ahead of thyroid surgery, no patient had received treatment of any kind. MiXCR re-clonotyped the PCR reads for TCRdb. The repertoire holds about 43,000 clones, about 3.3% seen once, with 8% to 10% in the top ten. Material: blood. Receptors originate from a female donor with papillary thyroid cancer or a benign thyroid nodule (not recorded which). Some clones in this sample may be carry-over from other donors' samples.

This clone appeared many times. The V gene is TRBV7-8, the J gene TRBJ1-2; maybe TRBD1 (6 bases). There are 13 residues in the CDR3. Germline V gene data show CDR1 as SGHVS and CDR2 as FQNEAQ. Trimming pared 5 bases from V and 4 bases from J, leaving 11 bases between. DNA of the CDR3: TGTGCCAGCAGCCTAACAGGGTTCTATGGCTACACCTTC. It specifies CASSLTGFYGYTF.

This clone turned up a few times. The J gene is TRBJ2-1, the V gene TRBV6-2 or TRBV6-3; 12 bases are a match to TRBD1. CDR3 size: 15 residues. Per the germline V gene, CDR1 is MNHEY and CDR2 is SVGEGT. After removal of 6 bases from V and 9 bases from J, the junction contained 9 bases not matched to a gene. CDR3 residues: CASREPGQGAIEQFF. Here the CDR3 DNA reads TGTGCCAGCAGAGAGCCGGGACAGGGGGCGATTGAGCAGTTCTTC.

This clone was recorded many times. The rearrangement uses TRBV10-3 and TRBJ1-5; possible D gene TRBD1, 5 bases. Germline values: CDR1 ENHRY, CDR2 SYGVKD. Trimming left V 5 bases short and J 4 bases short, with 12 bases between. This CDR3 has 14 amino acids. CDR3 nucleotides: TGTGCCATCAGTCTCGGGGGATCAAATCAGCCCCAGCATTTT. The encoded protein is CAISLGGSNQPQHF.

This clone has more than one count but fewer than ten. J is TRBJ1-3 and V is TRBV12-3 or TRBV12-4; no clear D gene. V gave up 3 bases and J gave up 0 bases, with 15 bases separating them. CDR3 length: 17 residues. Here the CDR3 DNA reads TGTGCCAGCAGTTTGGTTCTGAGGGCCGTCTCTGGAAACACCATATATTTT. Translated, it gives CASSLVLRAVSGNTIYF.

This clone was counted only a few times. This sequence joins TRBV28 and TRBJ1-6, with D unresolved. Trimming took 2 bases from V and 7 from J, leaving 6 bases between them. This CDR3 comprises 13 residues. Germline V gene sequence: CDR1 MDHEN, CDR2 SYDVKM. In nucleotides, the CDR3 is TGTGCCAGCAGTTTAGCGGAAAATTCACCCCTCCACTTT. Amino acids: CASSLAENSPLHF.

This clone was detected ten times or more. The V gene is TRBV6-1, the J gene TRBJ1-6, with D perhaps matching TRBD1 (5 bases). Trimming cost V 3 bases and J 9 bases, with 9 bases left between them. The CDR3 contains 13 residues. The V gene's germline CDR1 is MNHNS and CDR2 SASEGT. The CDR3 loop is CASSDRDFSPLHF. The CDR3 DNA reads as TGTGCCAGCAGTGACAGGGATTTTTCACCCCTCCACTTT.

This clone was seen only a few times. This chain links TRBV3-1 with TRBJ2-1; 7 nucleotides align to TRBD2. Germline loops: CDR1 LGHDT, CDR2 YNNKEL (reference sequence). Trimming removed 0 bases from V and 8 bases from J; junction bases left unmatched: 13. This CDR3 spans 17 amino acids. The CDR3 here is CASSQDRWRETPDEQFF. The DNA of the CDR3 is TGTGCCAGCAGCCAAGATCGTTGGCGGGAGACCCCCGATGAGCAGTTCTTC.

CDR3: CASDPGWETRGAGELFF. DNA for the CDR3: TGTGCCAGCGACCCAGGGTGGGAGACTAGGGGCGCCGGGGAGCTGTTTTTT. This chain joins TRBV6-2 or TRBV6-3 and TRBJ2-2; a possible D gene is TRBD2 (6 bases). Trimming took 8 bases from V and 6 from J, leaving 25 bases between them. Germline CDR1 and CDR2: MNHEY and SVGEGT. The length of the CDR3 is 17 residues.

This clone occurred many times. The chain is built from TRBV15 and TRBJ1-2, with D possibly being TRBD1 (6 bases). The CDR3 has 19 amino acids. The germline CDR1 and CDR2 sequences are LNHNV and YYDKDF (reference sequence). V shed 3 bases and J shed 0 bases, with 23 bases lying between them. This CDR3 reads CATSSETSGGTTTNYGYTF. The CDR3 DNA is TGTGCCACCAGCAGCGAAACGTCGGGGGGCACCACTACTAACTATGGCTACACCTTC.

This chain links TRBV6-2 or TRBV6-3 with TRBJ1-1; D uncertain. Trimming cost V 7 bases and J 2 bases, with 11 bases left between them. CDR1 and CDR2 from the germline V gene are MNHEY and SVGEGT. CDR3 length equals 13 residues. The DNA of the CDR3 is TGTGCCAGCACCCTAGGACCAAACACTGAAGCTTTCTTT. It is translated as CASTLGPNTEAFF.